The source of this T cell receptor beta chain is a study of T cells after yellow fever vaccination. Study results and caveats: Among all clonotypes, a small share was observed in both CD4 and CD8 compartments. Weaker overall was a secondary response that nonetheless peaked faster, on day 5 versus 15.

A process of 5'RACE template switching, which added a universal primer site and UMIs, was used to make TCR cDNA. MiXCR, applied by TCRdb to the 5' RACE reads, yields one record per CDR3 protein. The sample contains some 320,000 distinct CDR3 sequences, about 9.5% of which appear only once. On this clonotype: Its antigen is not identified.

The V end lost 5 bases, the J end lost 1 base, and 9 bases lay between the germline ends. The CDR3 runs to 14 residues. Germline lookup yields CDR1 SGHRS and CDR2 YFSETQ. Sequencing was performed on PBMCs, taken on the day of the first yellow fever vaccination. The source is a man between 18 and 35 years old who received the YFV17D yellow fever vaccine. The V call is TRBV5-1, the J call TRBJ2-2; D gene uncertain. The CDR3, as DNA: TGCGCCAGCAGAAGAGACGGGAACACCGGGGAGCTGTTTTTT. It yields the protein CASRRDGNTGELFF.